What follows are 28 T cell receptor beta chains derived from one specimen sequenced in a study of T cells after yellow fever vaccination (dated by TCRdb to between 2017 and 2020). The receptor library was made with 5' RACE. The listed sequencing device is Illumina HiSeq 2500. TCRdb reanalyzed the raw reads on its own, using fastp at Q25 for trimming and MiXCR for clone calling, and kept in-frame beta chains. Each CDR3 protein appears once, grouped with its most common genes and DNA. Across this sample there are a few hundred thousand distinct CDR3 sequences, with less than 9% seen only once. Approximately 0.87% of the sample is held by the ten biggest clonotypes. The sample's treatment or condition label is to be understood as: live attenuated yellow fever vaccine strain. The sample was CD4+ T cells sorted from PBMCs, taken 15 days after the yellow fever booster vaccination. All receptors derive from a man younger than 45 who received the YFV17D yellow fever vaccine.

This clonotype was counted only a few times. V and J are TRBV15 and TRBJ2-1; D might be TRBD1 (7 bases). The germline V gene encodes CDR1 LNHNV and CDR2 YYDKDF (reference sequence). V was clipped by 1 base and J by 2 bases, with 12 bases between them. The CDR3 is 16 amino acids. CDR3 nucleotide sequence: TGTGCCACCAGCAGAGGCGGGACAGACGCCTACAATGAGCAGTTCTTC. It specifies CATSRGGTDAYNEQFF.

Ten or more counts support this clonotype. This chain links TRBV29-1 with TRBJ2-1; 14 bases map to TRBD2. The germline gives CDR1 SQVTM, CDR2 ANQGSEA. This CDR3 has 15 amino acids. V lost 8 bases to trimming and J lost 9 bases; unmatched junction nucleotides: 12. The CDR3 protein is CSSLTSGRAIGEQFF. DNA for the CDR3: TGCAGCTCCTTGACTAGCGGGAGGGCCATTGGTGAGCAGTTCTTC.

This clonotype was seen more than once but under ten times. V gene TRBV11-2 combines with J gene TRBJ2-5; D is perhaps TRBD1 (6 bases). Germline CDR1 and CDR2: SGHAT and FQNNGV. V was cut by 1 base and J by 4 bases, with 13 bases left in between. This CDR3 spans 15 amino acids. This CDR3 is CASSLGQGIGETQYF. The CDR3 DNA follows: TGTGCCAGCAGCTTAGGGCAGGGGATCGGAGAGACCCAGTACTTC.

The CDR3 bases are TGTGCCAGCAACCAACAGTCGCCATACAATGAGCAGTTCTTC. Its translation is CASNQQSPYNEQFF. This chain uses TRBV6-2 or TRBV6-3 with TRBJ2-1; the D is unclear. Per the germline V gene, CDR1 is MNHEY and CDR2 is SVGEGT. This CDR3 is built from 14 residues. Trimming took off 7 bases at V and 4 bases at J, with 14 bases between the two ends.

The J gene is TRBJ1-1, the V gene TRBV18, with D perhaps matching TRBD1 (6 bases). Trimming took off 1 base at V and 7 bases at J, with 13 bases between the two ends. Germline assignment: CDR1 KGHSH and CDR2 LQKENI. The CDR3 has 14 residues. CDR3 loop: CASSPLTGTGEAFF. The CDR3 DNA sequence: TGTGCCAGCTCACCACTAACAGGGACGGGTGAAGCTTTCTTT.

In this sample, this clonotype turned up many times. CDR3 in DNA: TGTGCCAGCAGTTTGAGAGAGGTTGCCAACGTCCTGACTTTC. Translation: CASSLREVANVLTF. The chain recombines TRBV12-3 or TRBV12-4 with TRBJ2-6; no clear D. The CDR3 spans 14 residues. The V end lost 3 bases, the J end lost 7 bases, and 10 bases lay between the germline ends.

This clonotype occurred a few times. This chain links TRBV21-1 with TRBJ2-7; TRBD1 is taken as the D call from the table, unchecked against the DNA. TRBV21-1 represents a pseudogene. This CDR3 spans 15 amino acids. The CDR3 DNA sequence: TGTGCCAGCGATAGAAGACAGGGGCGAACCTACGAGCAGTACTTC. This gives the protein CASDRRQGRTYEQYF.

This clonotype has a count of ten or more. This rearrangement joins TRBV29-1 to TRBJ1-1; the D is unclear. V shed 7 bases and J shed 4 bases, with 13 bases lying between them. The CDR3 extends over 12 amino acids. The germline CDR1 and CDR2 sequences are SQVTM and ANQGSEA. CDR3 sequence: CSAREVGTEAFF. CDR3 in DNA: TGCAGCGCGAGGGAGGTTGGCACTGAAGCTTTCTTT.

The chain couples TRBV5-1 to TRBJ2-7; 9 bases are a match to TRBD1. CDR1 is SGHRS and CDR2 is YFSETQ in the germline V gene. V shed 4 bases, J shed 7 bases, and the junction held 3 bases outside the gene matches. The CDR3 extends over 12 amino acids. In DNA form, the CDR3 reads TGCGCCAGCAGCGGACAGGGGTTGGAGCAGTACTTC. Its protein product is CASSGQGLEQYF.

This chain uses TRBV6-2 or TRBV6-3 with TRBJ2-5, with D maybe TRBD1 (5 bases). The CDR3 has 16 amino acids. Trimming left V 0 bases short and J 0 bases short, with 11 bases between. Germline CDR1 MNHEY, CDR2 SVGEGT. The CDR3 is CASSYSGRMYQETQYF. The CDR3 coding sequence is TGTGCCAGCAGTTACTCGGGGCGGATGTACCAAGAGACCCAGTACTTC.

The V gene is TRBV7-8, the J gene TRBJ2-1; 10 nucleotides align to TRBD2. Germline V lookup: CDR1 SGHVS, CDR2 FQNEAQ. Trimming at V came to 3 bases and at J to 4 bases, leaving 3 bases not matched to a gene. This CDR3 is 15 amino acids long. The CDR3 here is CASSFQREGYNEQFF. In nucleotides, the CDR3 is TGTGCCAGCAGCTTCCAGCGGGAGGGTTACAATGAGCAGTTCTTC.

This clonotype was seen a handful of times. The chain recombines TRBV19 with TRBJ2-7, with 9 positions matching TRBD2. The CDR3 loop spans 13 amino acids. Germline V gene sequence: CDR1 LNHDA, CDR2 SQIVND (reference sequence). After removal of 6 bases from V and 3 bases from J, the junction contained 3 bases not matched to a gene. CDR3 region: CASRPTSGYEQYF. As DNA, the CDR3 is TGTGCCAGTAGACCGACTAGCGGCTACGAGCAGTACTTC. The complete variable domain, with remaining parts taken from reference TRBV19 and TRBJ2-7, reads DGGITQSPKYLFRKEGQNVTLSCEQNLNHDAMYWYRQDPGQGLRLIYYSQIVNDFQKGDIAEGYSVSREKKESFPLTVTSAQKNPTAFYLCASRPTSGYEQYFGPGTRLTVT.

The rearrangement uses TRBV7-9 and TRBJ2-7, with TRBD1 identical over 12 bases. Germline CDR1 is SEHNR and CDR2 is FQNEAQ (reference sequence). Trimming at V came to 1 base and at J to 2 bases, leaving 3 bases not matched to a gene. The CDR3 is 16 amino acids. The CDR3 protein is CASSLEGTGGPYEQYF. The CDR3, as DNA: TGTGCCAGCAGCTTAGAAGGGACAGGGGGCCCCTACGAGCAGTACTTC.

This clonotype has a handful of counts. The CDR3 DNA follows: TGCGCCAGCAGCCTAGGACAGGGGGCGAACACCGGGGAGCTGTTTTTT. It encodes CASSLGQGANTGELFF. The chain joins TRBV5-1 to TRBJ2-2; 10 bases are a match to TRBD1. This CDR3 is 16 amino acids long. After removal of 4 bases from V and 0 bases from J, the junction contained 3 bases not matched to a gene. The germline gives CDR1 SGHRS, CDR2 YFSETQ.

In this sample, this clonotype turned up many times. CDR3 DNA: TGTGCCAGCAGCCAAGACCTAGCGGGGAACTACAATGAGCAGTTCTTC. Translated, it gives CASSQDLAGNYNEQFF. The chain uses TRBV4-2 and TRBJ2-1; 9 bases are shared with TRBD2. This CDR3 contains 16 residues. Per germline, CDR1 LGHNA and CDR2 YNFKEQ. V shed 0 bases and J 3 bases; nucleotides not matched to a gene: 3.

The chain links TRBV28 to TRBJ1-2; 9 nucleotides align to TRBD1. This CDR3 has 16 residues. The germline CDR1 and CDR2 sequences are MDHEN and SYDVKM. The J segment lost 8 bases and the V segment lost 3 bases, leaving 13 bases of the junction unmatched. CDR3 DNA: TGTGCCAGCAGTTTGGCCCGGGACAGGGACGGGCCCGGCTACACCTTC. It codes for CASSLARDRDGPGYTF.

The V and J genes are TRBV7-2 and TRBJ2-1; possibly TRBD2 for D (6 bases). The CDR3 runs to 16 residues. Germline V CDR1 and CDR2: SGHTA, FQGNSA. Trimming cost V 5 bases and J 6 bases, with 20 bases left between them. CDR3 sequence: CASSTPPGVLINEQFF. CDR3 in DNA: TGTGCCAGCAGCACCCCCCCGGGAGTCCTCATCAATGAGCAGTTCTTC.

The sample holds many counts of this clonotype. V is TRBV20-1 and J is TRBJ2-7, with 9 bases aligning to TRBD2. The trim removed 0 bases at V and 2 bases at J, leaving 8 bases unmatched. Germline values: CDR1 DFQATT, CDR2 SNEGSKA (reference sequence). CDR3 length: 16 residues. The DNA of the CDR3 is TGCAGTGCTAGAGATTGGGCGGGAGGGCCGCCCTACGAGCAGTACTTC. Its protein product is CSARDWAGGPPYEQYF.

This clonotype was observed at least ten times. The V and J genes are TRBV29-1 and TRBJ2-3; D possibly corresponds to TRBD1 (7 bases). Trimming took off 5 bases at V and 0 bases at J, with 15 bases between the two ends. The germline V gene has CDR1 SQVTM and CDR2 ANQGSEA. The length of the CDR3 is 15 residues. The CDR3 sequence is CSVSPGGTSTDTQYF. The CDR3 DNA reads as TGCAGCGTTTCACCAGGGGGGACTAGCACAGATACGCAGTATTTT.

This clonotype was found a few times. The J gene is TRBJ1-1, the V gene TRBV6-1, with 7 bases matching TRBD1. The length of the CDR3 is 15 residues. Germline loops: CDR1 MNHNS, CDR2 SASEGT. With 2 bases clipped from V and 4 bases from J, the junction kept 7 bases outside the gene matches. The DNA of the CDR3 is TGTGCCAGCAGTGAAAGTTCAGGGGGATCCACTGAAGCTTTCTTT. Residues: CASSESSGGSTEAFF.

This clonotype showed up many times. The chain links TRBV7-9 to TRBJ2-5; 8 bases are a match to TRBD2. After removal of 2 bases from V and 5 bases from J, the junction contained 10 bases not matched to a gene. The CDR3 loop spans 16 amino acids. Germline values: CDR1 SEHNR, CDR2 FQNEAQ (reference sequence). CDR3 sequence: CASSLRRAGVGETQYF. For the CDR3, the DNA is TGTGCCAGCAGCTTACGGCGAGCGGGAGTAGGGGAGACCCAGTACTTC.

This clonotype showed up just a few times. V usage is TRBV7-2 and J usage is TRBJ2-1, with D perhaps TRBD1 (6 bases). The CDR3 spans 15 residues. V lost 6 bases to trimming and J lost 7 bases, with 19 bases between them. Looked up from germline, CDR1 is SGHTA and CDR2 is FQGNSA. In DNA, the CDR3 is TGTGCCAGCAGTATCCGACGGGGACACGGGAATGAGCAGTTCTTC. Residues: CASSIRRGHGNEQFF.

This chain uses TRBV5-4 with TRBJ2-1; D perhaps matches TRBD2 (7 bases). V lost 4 bases, J lost 13 bases, and 24 bases lay in between. This CDR3 region has 15 residues. Germline V CDR1 and CDR2: SGHNT, YYREEE (reference sequence). CDR3 sequence reads: CASSPEVGGGPPQFF. Here the CDR3 DNA reads TGTGCCAGCAGCCCGGAGGTGGGAGGGGGACCCCCACAGTTCTTC.

There are a few counts of this clonotype. The chain uses TRBV29-1 and TRBJ2-1; 9 nucleotides align to TRBD2. The CDR3 length is 14 residues. Germline trimming cut 4 bases from V and 4 bases from J; bases unmatched to any gene: 5. Per the germline V gene, CDR1 is SQVTM and CDR2 is ANQGSEA. The CDR3 loop reads CSVGWLAGYNEQFF. The CDR3 nucleotides read TGCAGCGTTGGGTGGCTAGCGGGATACAATGAGCAGTTCTTC.

This clonotype has ten or more counts. The gene calls are TRBV24-1 and TRBJ2-6; D unresolved. Per germline, CDR1 KGHDR and CDR2 SFDVKD. The CDR3 is made up of 13 amino acids. V was shortened by 6 bases and J by 0 bases, with 2 bases between the two germline ends. CDR3 nucleotide sequence: TGTGCCACCAGTTTCTCTGGGGCCAACGTCCTGACTTTC. Protein sequence: CATSFSGANVLTF.

Only a few counts were recorded for this clonotype. V is TRBV12-3 or TRBV12-4 and J is TRBJ1-5; D unclear. The CDR3 sequence is 14 residues long. Trimming left V 2 bases short and J 4 bases short, with 9 bases between. The CDR3 is CASSLLGGNQPQHF. Here the CDR3 DNA reads TGTGCCAGCAGTTTATTAGGAGGGAATCAGCCCCAGCATTTT.

This clonotype occurred a few times. The chain combines TRBV4-3 with TRBJ2-7; the D gene is possibly TRBD2 (6 bases). The CDR3 extends over 17 amino acids. CDR1 and CDR2 (germline): LGHNA, YSLEER. Trimming took off 4 bases at V and 4 bases at J, with 23 bases between the two ends. The CDR3 coding sequence is TGCGCCAGCAGCCGAAGCGGGTATGTCCGGGAAGGGTACGAGCAGTACTTC. As protein: CASSRSGYVREGYEQYF.

This rearrangement joins TRBV24-1 to TRBJ2-1; tentatively, D is TRBD2 (5 bases). Trimming took 1 base from V and 1 from J, leaving 7 bases between them. CDR1 is KGHDR and CDR2 is SFDVKD in the germline V gene. The CDR3 runs 15 residues. In nucleotides, the CDR3 is TGTGCCACCAGTGATTTAAGGGAGTCCTACAATGAGCAGTTCTTC. This translates into CATSDLRESYNEQFF.